This T cell receptor beta chain was observed in a study of CD8 T cells in ankylosing spondylitis. Preparation of TCR beta libraries was done by quantitative 5'-RACE with molecular barcodes. TCRdb re-called the 5' RACE reads through MiXCR, storing one row per CDR3 protein. The sample includes 700,000 to 1,000,000 distinct CDR3 sequences, about 11% of them seen just once. This CDR3 spans 14 amino acids. Trimming cost V 3 bases and J 5 bases, with 15 bases left between them. Germline V gene sequence: CDR1 SGDLS, CDR2 YYNGEE. This clonotype was observed a few times. Antigen: not known. Study-level points and caveats: CD8+ disease-linked clones were present at relatively low frequencies in blood. Certain motif variants had earlier appeared in reactive arthritis synovial fluid and blood. A motif of eight or nine highly homologous TCR beta variants was seen as apparently characteristic of ankylosing spondylitis blood. Reports say disease-linked clones showed up significantly more in matched ankylosing spondylitis synovial fluid.

This receptor was obtained from a male donor with ankylosing spondylitis. This chain links TRBV9 with TRBJ2-7, with no clear D. Sequenced: blood, either unsorted or a sorted T cell fraction (not recorded which). The CDR3 bases are TGTGCCAGCAGCGCCGGACGGCTTGGGGACGAGCAGTACTTC. Translation: CASSAGRLGDEQYF. The full variable domain, with the rest looked up from reference TRBV9 and TRBJ2-7, is DSGVTQTPKHLITATGQRVTLRCSPRSGDLSVYWYQQSLDQGLQFLIQYYNGEERAKGNILERFSAQQFPDLHSELNLSSLELGDSALYFCASSAGRLGDEQYFGPGTRLTVT.